The 23 T cell receptor beta chains in this list originate from one sample, sequenced in a study of T cells in Graves' hyperthyroidism and ophthalmopathy. Using RNA transcripts as the source, TCR beta CDR3 regions were amplified. First-round RT-PCR targeting the TCR CDR3 was performed with the HTBI primer set. TCRdb ran MiXCR on the multiplex PCR reads and lists one entry per CDR3 protein. The sample lists fewer than 800,000 distinct CDR3 sequences; around 15% were seen once. The specimen was blood. Source of these receptors: a young man with Graves' hyperthyroidism.

The chain employs TRBV12-3 or TRBV12-4 and TRBJ2-2, with D maybe TRBD2 (5 bases). V lost 2 bases to trimming and J lost 8 bases, with 6 bases between them. This CDR3 is built from 12 residues. DNA for the CDR3: TGTGCCAGCAGTTTAAGGAGGGGGGAGCTGTTTTTT. The encoded protein is CASSLRRGELFF.

This clonotype was detected only a few times. V gene TRBV5-1 combines with J gene TRBJ1-5; D is possibly TRBD1 (5 bases). Germline V gene lookup returns CDR1 SGHRS and CDR2 YFSETQ. The ends were cut back, 2 bases at V and 6 bases at J, with 12 bases in the middle. The CDR3 spans 14 residues. The CDR3 loop is CASSLKQGGQPQHF. CDR3 DNA: TGCGCCAGCAGCTTAAAGCAGGGAGGTCAGCCCCAGCATTTT.

The rearrangement uses TRBV19 and TRBJ2-7; D is uncertain. The length of the CDR3 is 14 residues. The V and J ends lost 5 bases and 0 bases respectively, with 11 bases between them. Germline CDR1 LNHDA, CDR2 SQIVND (reference sequence). CDR3 in DNA: TGTGCCAGTAGTTTTTCAGACACCTCCTACGAGCAGTACTTC. Its protein product is CASSFSDTSYEQYF.

This clonotype was detected a few times. The chain is built from TRBV7-9 and TRBJ1-1; no clear D. The CDR3 extends over 14 amino acids. CDR1 and CDR2 (germline): SEHNR, FQNEAQ (reference sequence). V was clipped by 2 bases and J by 0 bases, with 7 bases between them. The CDR3 loop reads CASSLNPLNTEAFF. The DNA of the CDR3 is TGTGCCAGCAGCTTAAATCCTCTGAACACTGAAGCTTTCTTT.

This clonotype was observed a few times. The rearrangement joins TRBV30 to TRBJ2-5; no firm D call. Germline CDR1 is GTSNPN and CDR2 is SVGIG (reference sequence). V lost 2 bases and J 1 base, leaving 11 bases between the germline ends. The CDR3 is made up of 14 amino acids. The CDR3 sequence: CAWSPASFQETQYF. The DNA for the CDR3 is TGTGCCTGGAGTCCAGCCAGCTTCCAAGAGACCCAGTACTTC.

Remarks on this clonotype: This could be a read error, since a much larger clone is one nucleotide away. CDR3 residues: CASSQPQGTRDSGANVPTF. The CDR3 DNA sequence: TGTGCCAGCAGCCAACCACAGGGAACTCGAGACTCTGGGGCCAACGTCCCGACTTTC. This sequence joins TRBV7-3 and TRBJ2-6; weak D call: TRBD1 (6 bases). The CDR3 is 19 amino acids. Germline-derived CDR1 and CDR2 are SGHTA and FQGTGA.

This clonotype was recorded a few times. The chain couples TRBV20-1 to TRBJ2-2; 12 bases align to TRBD2. The length of the CDR3 is 16 residues. V was pared by 0 bases and J by 6 bases, with 5 bases of the junction left unmatched. Germline CDR1 is DFQATT and CDR2 is SNEGSKA (reference sequence). This chain's CDR3 is CSARDLAGGPSGELFF. Written as DNA, the CDR3 is TGCAGTGCTAGAGATCTAGCGGGAGGGCCGTCCGGGGAGCTGTTTTTT.

This clonotype was seen at least ten times. V and J are TRBV5-5 and TRBJ2-3, with TRBD2 matching 10 bases. V trimming: 7 bases; J trimming: 0 bases; junction bases outside the gene matches: 5. The CDR3 is 15 residues long. CDR1 SGHKS and CDR2 YYEKEE come from the germline V gene (reference sequence). The CDR3 is CASGKREGSTDTQYF. The CDR3 DNA sequence: TGTGCCAGCGGAAAGCGGGAGGGGAGCACAGATACGCAGTATTTT.

This clonotype was found many times. The chain links TRBV5-1 to TRBJ1-1; D is undetermined. Germline CDR1 reads SGHRS; CDR2 reads YFSETQ. V was shortened by 0 bases and J by 1 base, with 7 bases between the two germline ends. This CDR3 has 14 residues. In nucleotides, the CDR3 is TGCGCCAGCAGCTTGGACCCCGGGAACACTGAAGCTTTCTTT. Translating it yields CASSLDPGNTEAFF.

This clonotype was recorded a few times. The chain uses TRBV7-2 and TRBJ2-7; the D gene is possibly TRBD1 (6 bases). The CDR3 totals 14 residues. In germline, CDR1 is SGHTA, CDR2 FQGNSA. V dropped 1 base and J dropped 2 bases, with 9 bases sitting between them. The CDR3 region is CASSLEQGPYEQYF. In DNA, the CDR3 is TGTGCCAGCAGCTTAGAACAGGGACCCTACGAGCAGTACTTC.

This clonotype was recorded a few times. V is TRBV7-2 and J is TRBJ2-1; no firm D call. Germline V CDR1 and CDR2: SGHTA, FQGNSA. The CDR3 consists of 12 residues. Trimming left V 5 bases short and J 6 bases short, with 8 bases between. For the CDR3, the DNA is TGTGCCAGCAGCCCACTACCCAATGAGCAGTTCTTC. Protein sequence: CASSPLPNEQFF.

CDR3 nucleotides: TGTGCCAGCTTGAGGGACAACACTGAAGCTTTCTTT. It is translated as CASLRDNTEAFF. This sequence joins TRBV2 and TRBJ1-1, with TRBD1 as a possible D gene (5 bases). V shed 8 bases and J shed 2 bases, with 9 bases lying between them. Looked up from germline, CDR1 is SNHLY and CDR2 is FYNNEI. The CDR3 loop spans 12 amino acids.

The sample holds a few counts of this clonotype. This chain joins TRBV2 and TRBJ2-1; TRBD2 matches at 8 bases. CDR1 is SNHLY, CDR2 FYNNEI, per germline. V dropped 11 bases and J dropped 5; count of bases not matched to a gene: 8. The CDR3 spans 13 residues. The CDR3 sequence is CALRREAHNEQFF. As DNA, the CDR3 is TGTGCCCTGCGGCGGGAGGCCCACAATGAGCAGTTCTTC.

This clonotype showed up just a few times. CDR3 DNA sequence: TGCGCCAGCAGCCAGTTGACAGGGACTAAGACCGGGGAGCTGTTTTTT. Translated: CASSQLTGTKTGELFF. The chain links TRBV4-1 to TRBJ2-2; D might be TRBD1 or TRBD2, each matching 7 bases. The CDR3 covers 16 residues. Germline lookup yields CDR1 MGHRA and CDR2 YSYEKL. Deletions cut 3 bases from V and 5 bases from J, with 16 bases between.

Only a few counts were recorded for this clonotype. V gene TRBV28 combines with J gene TRBJ2-5; no firm D call. The CDR3 is 14 residues long. In germline, CDR1 is MDHEN, CDR2 SYDVKM. V was shortened by 3 bases and J by 1 base, with 9 bases between the two germline ends. CDR3 sequence (DNA): TGTGCCAGCAGTTTTCCGACGGGCCAAGAGACCCAGTACTTC. It codes for CASSFPTGQETQYF. Supplemented by reference TRBV28 and TRBJ2-5, the full variable domain reads DVKVTQSSRYLVKRTGEKVFLECVQDMDHENMFWYRQDPGLGLRLIYFSYDVKMKEKGDIPEGYSVSREKKERFSLILESASTNQTSMYLCASSFPTGQETQYFGPGTRLLVL.

This clonotype was observed a few times. The rearrangement links TRBV20-1 to TRBJ2-3; tentatively, D is TRBD2 (6 bases). CDR1 DFQATT and CDR2 SNEGSKA come from the germline V gene (reference sequence). The germline V and J ends were trimmed by 4 bases and 5 bases, with 16 bases remaining between them. The CDR3 runs to 14 residues. This CDR3 is CSAILVGGEDTQYF. DNA for the CDR3: TGCAGTGCTATCCTCGTGGGCGGGGAAGATACGCAGTATTTT.

This chain joins TRBV24-1 and TRBJ1-1, with TRBD1 matching over 11 bases. V dropped 5 bases and J dropped 4; count of bases not matched to a gene: 5. The CDR3 spans 15 residues. Germline assignment: CDR1 KGHDR and CDR2 SFDVKD. The CDR3 loop is CATSVGDRGGTEAFF. In DNA, the CDR3 is TGTGCCACCAGTGTCGGGGACAGGGGGGGCACTGAAGCTTTCTTT.

This clonotype occurred many times. The CDR3 DNA reads as TGTGCCACCAGTGATCCTAGCGGGAGGGCCAATAGGACCTACAATGAGCAGTTCTTC. Amino acid sequence: CATSDPSGRANRTYNEQFF. This chain joins TRBV24-1 and TRBJ2-1, with 12 bases fitting TRBD2. Trimming removed 3 bases from V and 2 bases from J; junction bases left unmatched: 10. This CDR3 spans 19 amino acids. CDR1 KGHDR and CDR2 SFDVKD come from the germline V gene.

This clonotype turned up a few times. This chain joins TRBV5-1 and TRBJ2-3, with 7 bases matching TRBD2. The CDR3 spans 13 residues. Trimming cost V 4 bases and J 10 bases; bases outside gene matches: 9. The germline V gene has CDR1 SGHRS and CDR2 YFSETQ. The CDR3 here is CASSTGLDGAQYF. CDR3 nucleotide sequence: TGCGCCAGCAGCACAGGACTAGACGGCGCGCAGTATTTT.

In its sample, this clonotype was seen many times. The rearrangement uses TRBV28 and TRBJ2-7; D might be TRBD1 (6 bases). The CDR3 has 14 amino acids. Trimming cost V 7 bases and J 3 bases, with 16 bases left between them. CDR1 is MDHEN, CDR2 SYDVKM, per germline. The CDR3 loop reads CASTQVGHSYEQYF. CDR3 in DNA: TGTGCCAGCACCCAAGTGGGACACAGCTACGAGCAGTACTTC.

This clonotype came up many times. The V call is TRBV12-3 or TRBV12-4, the J call TRBJ1-5; D remains unclear. CDR3 length: 14 residues. V dropped 5 bases and J dropped 5 bases, with 13 bases sitting between them. The CDR3 loop is CASSVRAGDQPQHF. CDR3 DNA sequence: TGTGCCAGCAGTGTCCGAGCTGGGGATCAGCCCCAGCATTTT.

This chain connects TRBV28 to TRBJ2-2; 9 nucleotides line up with TRBD1. Germline loops: CDR1 MDHEN, CDR2 SYDVKM. The CDR3 spans 16 residues. V shed 3 bases and J 4 bases; nucleotides not matched to a gene: 6. The CDR3 spells CASSFAGTGPTGELFF. The CDR3 coding sequence is TGTGCCAGCAGTTTTGCCGGGACAGGGCCCACCGGGGAGCTGTTTTTT.

V gene TRBV15 combines with J gene TRBJ1-4; D is undetermined. Between the trimmed V and J ends, which lost 3 bases and 2 bases, there was a span of 7 bases. There are 14 residues in the CDR3. The V gene's germline CDR1 is LNHNV and CDR2 YYDKDF (reference sequence). The CDR3 DNA is TGTGCCACCAGCAGGGCCGTCACTAATGAAAAACTGTTTTTT. Amino acid sequence: CATSRAVTNEKLFF. The full variable domain, its missing parts supplied by reference TRBV15 and TRBJ1-4, is DAMVIQNPRYQVTQFGKPVTLSCSQTLNHNVMYWYQQKSSQAPKLLFHYYDKDFNNEADTPDNFQSRRPNTSFCFLDIRSPGLGDTAMYLCATSRAVTNEKLFFGSGTQLSVL.